This TCR beta chain was recorded in a study of T cell repertoires in cytomegalovirus infection (dated by TCRdb to the late 2010s). About the full investigation: Because public TCR beta signatures pointed to carriage of CMV infection together with the matching HLA type, the HLA type of each donor mattered for the analysis. Beyond this particular receptor, the publication reports: In both this cohort and an independent approximately 370-donor cohort, the cumulative frequency of public TCR beta family members distinguished carriers of CMV infection plus the relevant HLA type. The ex vivo response was dominated by HLA-C-restricted CMV-specific TCR beta clonotypes, and the single most frequent clonotype in two of eight donors was supplied by these HLA-C-restricted clonotypes.

The instrument was an Illumina HiSeq 1500. TCRdb took the public reads, trimmed them with fastp at Q25, ran MiXCR for clone calling and kept in-frame beta chains. All rows with the same CDR3 protein become a single entry with the most common DNA and genes. Across this sample there are 500,000 to 600,000 distinct CDR3 sequences, with approximately 15% seen only once. The ten largest clonotypes hold 20% to 30% of the sample. The CDR3 measures 14 amino acids from cysteine to phenylalanine. The retained sequence is limited to the CDR3, 42 bases, with the frame set at the first base. At the junction V is shortened by 3 bases and J by 1 base, with 4 bases in between. CDR1 SGHTA and CDR2 FQGTGA are derived from the germline V gene. This clonotype appeared many times. Its binding antigen is unknown. The input lacks base qualities; no much larger clone sits a single base away.

The rearrangement combines TRBV7-3 with TRBJ2-6; no confident D gene assignment can be made. The material sequenced was CD8+ T cells from PBMCs. The receptor was isolated from a human donor in good health (CMV status not recorded). Some clones in this sample may be carry-over from other donors' samples. The base sequence is TGTGCCAGCAGCTTGGCATCTGGGGCCAACGTCCTGACTTTC. Translated, this gives CASSLASGANVLTF.